This T cell receptor beta chain was recovered during a study of a mutant IDH1 vaccine in newly diagnosed glioma. Time point described: baseline, week 1 (first vaccination visit). Treatment of the sample: pre-vaccination baseline after standard-of-care therapy. The CDR3 has 15 residues. Trimming removed 2 bases from V and 0 bases from J, with 8 bases in between. Per the germline V gene, CDR1 is MNHEY and CDR2 is SVGAGI. TCRdb keeps only in-frame clones here, not all; method: immunoSEQ multiplex PCR. The table lists about 88,000 clones, roughly 87% of them singletons. This clonotype originated in a man aged 40-49 years with glioma. Some clones in this sample may be carry-over from other donors' samples. The sequenced sample was PBMCs, obtained from a glioma patient treated with radiotherapy, temozolomide or both. The chain links TRBV6-5 to TRBJ2-1; the D is unclear. Written as DNA, the CDR3 is TGTGCCAGCAGTTACATCCCTAGCTCCTACAATGAGCAGTTCTTC. It specifies CASSYIPSSYNEQFF.